What follows are 13 T cell receptor beta chains derived from one specimen sequenced in a study of T cells in women clearing cervical HPV infection. Some clones are missing from TCRdb's copy, which holds only in-frame ones; the method was immunoSEQ multiplex PCR. The repertoire table contains under 45,000 clones. The sequenced sample consisted of blood buffy coat. These receptors were collected from a woman aged 18 to 75 with a cervical HPV16 infection that either progressed to CIN3+ or cleared (not recorded which).

About this clone: The CDR3 extends 3 residues past the end of the read, so its final part is completed from the germline J gene. The V call is TRBV20-1, the J call TRBJ2-7, with TRBD1 matching 7 bases. The CDR3 covers 16 residues. Germline V gene data show CDR1 as DFQATT and CDR2 as SNEGSKA (reference sequence). J was trimmed by 2 bases and V by 0 bases; bases with no gene match: 10. The covered CDR3 bases are TGCAGTGCTAGAGATCGGGAATCCGGGACAGCCTACGAG. Translated, it gives CSARDRESGTAYE. The CDR3 in its entirety is CSARDRESGTAYEQYF.

Worth noting for this clone: Coverage ceases 3 residues before the CDR3 finishes, and the germline J gene fills in the end. The V and J genes are TRBV5-1 and TRBJ1-2; 11 positions agree with TRBD1. CDR3 length: 14 amino acids. V lost 4 bases and J lost 6; bases outside the gene matches: 5. CDR1 is SGHRS and CDR2 is YFSETQ in the germline V gene. The CDR3 loop reads CASSRDRGGDGYTF. Partial CDR3 DNA: TGCGCCAGCAGCAGGGACAGGGGGGGAGATGGC.

Worth noting for this clone: The CDR3 end falls 3 residues outside the read, so it is completed with the germline J gene. The rearrangement joins TRBV28 to TRBJ2-7; unclear D gene. V dropped 8 bases and J dropped 3 bases, with 11 bases sitting between them. This CDR3 has 12 amino acids. Germline CDR1 is MDHEN and CDR2 is SYDVKM. The covered CDR3 bases are TGTGCCAGCGGGCAGCCCGACTACGAG. Encoded protein: CASGQPDYE. The whole CDR3 region reads CASGQPDYEQYF.

Of note for this clone: The read terminates 3 residues before the CDR3 end, so the remaining end is supplied by the germline J gene. The chain employs TRBV28 and TRBJ1-5; 9 bases map to TRBD1. There are 17 residues in the CDR3. V lost 5 bases and J lost 0; bases outside the gene matches: 8. Germline CDR1 MDHEN, CDR2 SYDVKM. The CDR3: CASSAGTGLYSNQPQHF. The sequenced CDR3 bases are TGTGCCAGCAGTGCCGGGACAGGGCTCTATAGCAATCAGCCC. Full variable domain (missing parts from reference TRBV28 and TRBJ1-5): DVKVTQSSRYLVKRTGEKVFLECVQDMDHENMFWYRQDPGLGLRLIYFSYDVKMKEKGDIPEGYSVSREKKERFSLILESASTNQTSMYLCASSAGTGLYSNQPQHFGDGTRLSIL.

Turning to this clone: The CDR3 end lies 3 residues beyond the end of the read and is filled in from the germline J gene. The genes are TRBV4-1 and TRBJ1-3, with 7 bases fitting TRBD1. Germline CDR1 MGHRA, CDR2 YSYEKL. This CDR3 comprises 15 residues. Losses at the gene ends were 4 bases for V and 4 bases for J; bases not matched to a gene: 7. CDR3 in amino acids: CASSPPTGLGNTIYF. The CDR3 DNA, read in part, is TGCGCCAGCAGCCCTCCGACAGGGTTAGGAAACACC.

Of note for this clone: The DNA ends 3 residues before the CDR3 does, and the rest of the CDR3 is filled in from the germline J gene. The gene calls are TRBV12-3 or TRBV12-4 and TRBJ2-7; D call uncertain. Trimming stripped 0 bases from V and 5 bases from J, with 2 bases between. This CDR3 has 11 amino acids. This chain's CDR3 is CASSLANEQYF. CDR3 bases read: TGTGCCAGCAGTTTAGCTAACGAG.

Regarding this clone: The read is 3 residues too short to cover the CDR3 end, so that end is filled in from the germline J gene. V usage is TRBV7-9 and J usage is TRBJ1-2; D is undetermined. The CDR3 consists of 15 residues. Looked up from germline, CDR1 is SEHNR and CDR2 is FQNEAQ (reference sequence). The CDR3 DNA, read in part, is TGTGCCAGCAGCCCTCCCACTAGCGACACAGATACC. As protein: CASSPPTSDTDT. The full CDR3 protein reads CASSPPTSDTDTYTF.

With respect to this clone: The read ends 3 residues early relative to the CDR3; the germline J gene fills the gap. J is TRBJ2-7 and V is TRBV30; 10 nucleotides align to TRBD2. Germline-derived CDR1 and CDR2 are GTSNPN and SVGIG (reference sequence). V lost 6 bases and J lost 5; bases outside the gene matches: 13. The CDR3 is 15 amino acids. Incomplete CDR3 DNA: TGTGCCTGTACTAGTCCTAGCGGGAGACTGGACGAG. Translating it yields CACTSPSGRLDE. The entire CDR3 protein is CACTSPSGRLDEQYF.

The CDR3 DNA, read in part, is TGTGCCAGTAGTCAGACGGACAGGGGGTTCTACGAG. It yields the protein CASSQTDRGFYE. The entire CDR3 protein is CASSQTDRGFYEQYF. The chain links TRBV19 to TRBJ2-7, with 10 bases identical to TRBD1. The missing CDR3 end, 3 residues past where the read stops, is filled in from the germline J gene. Losses at the gene ends were 5 bases for V and 3 bases for J; bases not matched to a gene: 7. In germline, CDR1 is LNHDA, CDR2 SQIVND (reference sequence). CDR3 length equals 15 residues. Based on the CDR3 plus reference TRBV19 and TRBJ2-7, the full variable domain is DGGITQSPKYLFRKEGQNVTLSCEQNLNHDAMYWYRQDPGQGLRLIYYSQIVNDFQKGDIAEGYSVSREKKESFPLTVTSAQKNPTAFYLCASSQTDRGFYEQYFGPGTRLTVT.

Concerning this clone: The sample contains more than one DNA sequence encoding this CDR3. CDR3: CSAPGLAGGTDTQYF. The CDR3 bases that were read are TGCAGTGCTCCGGGACTAGCGGGAGGCACAGATACG. This sequence joins TRBV20-1 and TRBJ2-3, with TRBD2 matching 14 bases. The read terminates 3 residues ahead of where the CDR3 ends, so the germline J gene completes it. Germline V gene sequence: CDR1 DFQATT, CDR2 SNEGSKA (reference sequence). The CDR3 is 15 amino acids. The ends lost 5 bases at V and 1 base at J; junction bases unmatched: 2.

As for this clone: The read terminates 3 residues before the CDR3 end, so the remaining end is supplied by the germline J gene. The V gene is TRBV19, the J gene TRBJ2-1; D might be TRBD2 (7 bases). Per germline, CDR1 LNHDA and CDR2 SQIVND (reference sequence). Trimming took off 7 bases at V and 3 bases at J, with 16 bases between the two ends. The CDR3 has 15 residues. The sequenced CDR3 bases are TGTGCCAGTACCCTAAAGGGAGGGGGCTACAATGAG. Amino acid sequence: CASTLKGGGYNE. The entire CDR3 sequence reads CASTLKGGGYNEQFF.

Concerning this clone: The CDR3 goes on 3 residues after the read ends, and that part is filled in from the germline J gene. This chain links TRBV20-1 with TRBJ2-2, with D perhaps matching TRBD1 (6 bases). The V gene's germline CDR1 is DFQATT and CDR2 SNEGSKA (reference sequence). The V end lost 7 bases, the J end lost 2 bases, and 17 bases lay between the germline ends. The CDR3 runs to 15 residues. Partial CDR3 DNA: TGCAGTGTTATTCGGAGGACAGTCAACACCGGGGAG. Translating it yields CSVIRRTVNTGE. The CDR3, in full, reads CSVIRRTVNTGELFF.

Worth noting for this clone: The sequence runs out 3 residues before the end of the CDR3; the remainder is reconstructed from the germline J gene. This chain connects TRBV20-1 to TRBJ2-3, with 7 bases identical to TRBD2. The germline gives CDR1 DFQATT, CDR2 SNEGSKA (reference sequence). CDR3 length: 11 amino acids. CDR3 DNA, as far as it was read: TGCAGTGCAAACAGCGGGGTTTCG. It is translated as CSANSGVS. From start to end, the CDR3 is CSANSGVSQYF.